Listed below are T cell receptor beta chains from one sample, sequenced in a study of T cell responses to AZD1222 COVID-19 vaccine. Profiled with immunoSEQ multiplex PCR; TCRdb holds only in-frame clones, not every one. This table holds tens of thousands of clones, 85% to 90% found once. The material sequenced was peripheral blood, taken on day 0 of AZD1222 vaccination. The receptors originated from an adult in good health. The CDR3 runs from the conserved cysteine through the conserved F or W.

v_call	j_call	cdr3_length	cdr3_aa
TRBV28	TRBJ1-5	14	CASIQTGLVQPQHF
TRBV5-4	TRBJ2-7	15	CASSRDRGLNYEQYF
TRBV7-9	TRBJ1-4	16	CASSFTGGLSNEKLFF
TRBV6-5	TRBJ2-7	14	CASRTRGASYEQYF
TRBV29-1	TRBJ1-1	12	CSAQPLNTEAFF
TRBV2	TRBJ2-3	13	CASMVRFTDTQYF
TRBV6-2/TRBV6-3	TRBJ1-1	11	CASSAGPEAFF
TRBV5-1	TRBJ2-3	14	CASSRDSRTDTQYF
TRBV4-2	TRBJ2-3	15	CASSLSGGTTDTQYF
TRBV28	TRBJ1-3	16	CASSLISFIGKNTIYF
TRBV19	TRBJ2-1	15	CASSKTPSSYNEQFF
TRBV2	TRBJ2-3	15	CASSTLAFSTDTQYF
TRBV19	TRBJ1-5	14	CASSRTGGNQPQHF
TRBV6-2/TRBV6-3	TRBJ1-2	14	CASSLRSGARGYTF
TRBV7-2	TRBJ2-7	15	CASSTGLAGFYEQYF
TRBV30	TRBJ1-4	12	CAIGQGFEKLFF
TRBV19	TRBJ1-2	12	CATKGQGLGYTF
TRBV27	TRBJ2-3	14	CASSLSVATDTQYF
TRBV18	TRBJ1-6	15	CASSPDRASNSPLHF
TRBV25-1	TRBJ1-1	14	CASQPPGPATEAFF
TRBV27	TRBJ2-7	20	CASSLLGDRGGTSLPYEQYF
TRBV7-8	TRBJ1-1	17	CASSSLRTGNPNTEAFF
TRBV30	TRBJ1-2	13	CAWSAGPLKGYTF
TRBV6-5	TRBJ1-6	15	CASSPWTGGNSPLHF
TRBV6-5	TRBJ1-1	14	CASSYAEVDTEAFF
TRBV6-5	TRBJ1-6	13	CASSFSYNSPLHF
TRBV5-6	TRBJ1-3	15	CASSFSRFSGNTIYF
TRBV5-1	TRBJ1-1	11	CASSSEIEAFF
TRBV6-1	TRBJ2-1	14	CASSEAGLVIEQFF
TRBV3-1/TRBV3-2	TRBJ2-1	15	CASSRSGGGYNEQFF
TRBV5-4	TRBJ2-7	14	CASSGGRGSYEQYF
TRBV30	TRBJ1-1	12	CACARADTEAFF
TRBV7-8	TRBJ2-3	14	CASSAHMEGSTQYF
TRBV5-1	TRBJ2-5	15	CASSVAGTSQETQYF
TRBV11-3	TRBJ2-1	16	CASSAWGREGINEQFF
TRBV10-3	TRBJ1-1	15	CAISEPRQGTTEAFF
TRBV5-1	TRBJ1-2	13	CASSVRQGYGYTF
TRBV7-9	TRBJ2-3	17	CASSSRETGASTDTQYF
TRBV11-3	TRBJ1-1	14	CASSLGTANTEAFF
TRBV11-3	TRBJ2-5	15	CASSRGLGTEETQYF
TRBV29-1	TRBJ2-3	15	CSVDVGRGGSDTQYF
TRBV6-2/TRBV6-3	TRBJ2-7	16	CASSYSMEGPTYEQYF
TRBV6-1	TRBJ2-7	15	CASSEAVGSSYEQYF
TRBV28	TRBJ2-2	16	CASSVVWRENTGELFF
TRBV27	TRBJ1-4	17	CASSRTGVSSTNEKLFF
TRBV2	TRBJ1-4	18	CASSDVDWGMATNEKLFF
TRBV6-5	TRBJ2-7	13	CASRPQGLYEQYF
TRBV28	TRBJ1-4	14	CASRPGRTDEKLFF
TRBV6-5	TRBJ1-1	13	CASRDTGRAEAFF
TRBV3-1/TRBV3-2	TRBJ1-2	12	CASSQQNYGYTF
TRBV11-1	TRBJ1-2	13	CASSFGGAKGYTF
TRBV2	TRBJ2-5	13	CASNLWPTETQYF
TRBV12-3/TRBV12-4	TRBJ2-1	12	CASSKNYNEQFF
TRBV4-2	TRBJ2-1	13	CASRPTLFDEQFF
TRBV3-1/TRBV3-2	TRBJ2-7	14	CASSQRTDSYEQYF
TRBV5-1	TRBJ1-1	16	CASSSLGGGRNTEAFF
TRBV19	TRBJ2-3	17	CASSPDRLAGTSDTQYF
TRBV18	TRBJ1-2	14	CASSPQGAKDGYTF